A single sample gave rise to the 17 T cell receptor beta chains below, sequenced in a study of OX40 agonist ivuxolimab in advanced cancers. Repertoires were generated with immunoSEQ multiplex PCR, while TCRdb's copy carries only in-frame clones and drops some. The data contain some 28,000 clones, around 87% of them singletons. Specimen: CD4+ or CD8+ T cells sorted from blood, collected in a trial of the OX40 agonist ivuxolimab. Every receptor here comes from an adult with an advanced solid tumor such as melanoma, head and neck, liver or kidney cancer.

The rearrangement links TRBV9 to TRBJ2-1; D not certain. Germline-derived CDR1 and CDR2 are SGDLS and YYNGEE. Trimming stripped 0 bases from V and 9 bases from J, with 10 bases between. The CDR3 loop spans 13 amino acids. The CDR3 DNA is TGTGCCAGCAGCGTAGGCAGTGTGGTTGAGCAGTTCTTC. Translating gives CASSVGSVVEQFF.

The genes are TRBV27 and TRBJ1-6; weak D call: TRBD1 (5 bases). Trimming pared 0 bases from V and 6 bases from J, leaving 15 bases between. Germline V gene sequence: CDR1 MNHEY, CDR2 SMNVEV (reference sequence). The CDR3 sequence is 17 residues long. The DNA for the CDR3 is TGTGCCAGCAGTTTATCTTGGGGGTTAAATCCTAATTCACCCCTCCACTTT. Translating it yields CASSLSWGLNPNSPLHF.

The chain joins TRBV7-9 to TRBJ2-2, with D perhaps assigned TRBD1 or TRBD2 (6 bases each). The V and J ends lost 5 bases and 5 bases respectively, with 15 bases between them. The germline CDR1 and CDR2 sequences are SEHNR and FQNEAQ (reference sequence). CDR3 length: 15 amino acids. The CDR3 DNA sequence: TGTGCCAGCAGCCACTTTCTAGGGGGGACCGGGGAGCTGTTTTTT. Translating it yields CASSHFLGGTGELFF.

The genes are TRBV14 and TRBJ2-3; D remains unclear. CDR1 is SGHDN and CDR2 is FVKESK in the germline V gene. The CDR3 sequence is 12 residues long. V lost 4 bases and J lost 6, with 8 bases in between. The CDR3 coding sequence is TGTGCCAGCAGCCGGCTTTTTGATACGCAGTATTTT. This translates into CASSRLFDTQYF.

Only a few counts were recorded for this clone. The chain recombines TRBV20-1 with TRBJ1-1; TRBD1 aligns across 7 bases. This CDR3 region has 10 residues. The germline V gene encodes CDR1 DFQATT and CDR2 SNEGSKA (reference sequence). The V gene end was trimmed by 3 bases and the J gene end by 11 bases; junction bases not matched to a gene: 3. The CDR3 here is CSASTGEAFF. The CDR3 region has the DNA TGCAGTGCTAGCACAGGGGAGGCTTTCTTT.

This clone has a handful of counts. The V gene is TRBV19, the J gene TRBJ1-6, with no clear D. The germline V and J ends were trimmed by 7 bases and 8 bases, with 15 bases remaining between them. CDR1 and CDR2 from the germline V gene are LNHDA and SQIVND (reference sequence). This CDR3 is built from 14 residues. This CDR3 is CASNGNLVDSPLHF. DNA for the CDR3: TGTGCCAGTAATGGGAACCTGGTCGATTCACCCCTCCACTTT.

V and J are TRBV4-2 and TRBJ1-2; D gene unclear. The CDR3 spans 14 residues. Trimming cost V 0 bases and J 2 bases, with 7 bases left between them. CDR1 and CDR2 (germline): LGHNA, YNFKEQ. Here the CDR3 reads CASSQDRTNYGYTF. CDR3 DNA sequence: TGTGCCAGCAGCCAAGACAGAACGAACTATGGCTACACCTTC.

This chain connects TRBV7-9 to TRBJ1-5; D remains unclear. Trimming removed 4 bases at V and 5 bases at J, with 12 bases between. CDR1 SEHNR and CDR2 FQNEAQ come from the germline V gene (reference sequence). The CDR3 is 14 residues long. The CDR3 bases are TGTGCCAGCAGCTACAGCGGCGGGGATCAGCCCCAGCATTTT. This sequence encodes CASSYSGGDQPQHF.

The J gene is TRBJ2-7, the V gene TRBV10-3; possibly TRBD1 for D (5 bases). The germline V and J ends were trimmed by 4 bases and 7 bases, with 14 bases remaining between them. Germline V gene sequence: CDR1 ENHRY, CDR2 SYGVKD. The CDR3 has 13 residues. The CDR3 DNA sequence: TGTGCCATCAGTGCGGACGGCACAGGAGAGCAGTACTTC. As protein: CAISADGTGEQYF.

This chain links TRBV19 with TRBJ2-7; 8 bases match TRBD1. V lost 0 bases, J lost 10 bases, and 11 bases stayed unmatched. CDR1 and CDR2 (germline): LNHDA, SQIVND (reference sequence). This CDR3 spans 15 amino acids. In DNA, the CDR3 is TGTGCCAGTAGTATAGATGGAGCTGGACAGGGAGAACAGTACTTC. Residues: CASSIDGAGQGEQYF. Full variable domain (missing parts from reference TRBV19 and TRBJ2-7): DGGITQSPKYLFRKEGQNVTLSCEQNLNHDAMYWYRQDPGQGLRLIYYSQIVNDFQKGDIAEGYSVSREKKESFPLTVTSAQKNPTAFYLCASSIDGAGQGEQYFGPGTRLTVT.

The rearrangement links TRBV13 to TRBJ2-3; tentatively, D is TRBD2 (7 bases). Trimming pared 3 bases from V and 4 bases from J, leaving 14 bases between. In germline, CDR1 is PRHDT, CDR2 FYEKMQ (reference sequence). This CDR3 is built from 15 residues. As DNA, the CDR3 is TGTGCCAGCAGCTTCGGGGGGCATAACGCAGATACGCAGTATTTT. Protein: CASSFGGHNADTQYF. The entire variable domain, with the rest obtained from reference TRBV13 and TRBJ2-3, is as follows: AAGVIQSPRHLIKEKRETATLKCYPIPRHDTVYWYQQGPGQDPQFLISFYEKMQSDKGSIPDRFSAQQFSDYHSELNMSSLELGDSALYFCASSFGGHNADTQYFGPGTRLTVL.

The chain has TRBV5-5 and TRBJ2-7; the match to TRBD2 covers 11 bases. The CDR3 runs to 15 residues. Germline V CDR1 and CDR2: SGHKS, YYEKEE (reference sequence). V lost 4 bases and J lost 4; bases outside the gene matches: 7. In DNA, the CDR3 is TGTGCCAGCAGCCCTAGCGGGGGGCTCCCGTACGAGCAGTACTTC. Translation: CASSPSGGLPYEQYF.

This CDR3 reads CASRRGQPPLHF. The CDR3 DNA sequence: TGTGCCAGCAGGCGGGGGCAGCCACCCCTCCACTTT. V usage is TRBV2 and J usage is TRBJ1-6, with D possibly TRBD1 on 6 matching bases. V was shortened by 6 bases and J by 11 bases, with 11 bases between the two germline ends. This CDR3 region has 12 residues. Germline CDR1 reads SNHLY; CDR2 reads FYNNEI.

The V gene is TRBV6-5, the J gene TRBJ1-1; TRBD1 might be the D (6 bases). Germline CDR1 is MNHEY and CDR2 is SVGAGI. The CDR3 is 16 amino acids. Deletions cut 3 bases from V and 5 bases from J, with 19 bases between. The CDR3 nucleotides are TGTGCCAGCAGTTATTCGGGACGGGGGGCTGTTACTGAAGCTTTCTTT. It is translated as CASSYSGRGAVTEAFF.

The chain joins TRBV7-9 to TRBJ2-2, with 9 bases identical to TRBD1. The germline V gene has CDR1 SEHNR and CDR2 FQNEAQ (reference sequence). V dropped 6 bases and J dropped 4; count of bases not matched to a gene: 6. This CDR3 comprises 15 residues. CDR3 sequence reads: CASRPPGQGTGELFF. Written as DNA, the CDR3 is TGTGCCAGCAGGCCCCCGGGACAGGGCACCGGGGAGCTGTTTTTT.

The chain couples TRBV29-1 to TRBJ2-1; D gene uncertain. CDR1 and CDR2 from the germline V gene are SQVTM and ANQGSEA. The V end lost 0 bases, the J end lost 0 bases, and 3 bases lay between the germline ends. This CDR3 is 13 amino acids long. CDR3: CSVEESSYNEQFF. The CDR3 nucleotides read TGCAGCGTTGAAGAGTCCTCCTACAATGAGCAGTTCTTC.

This rearrangement joins TRBV9 to TRBJ2-7; 10 bases are a match to TRBD2. The CDR3 is 15 residues long. The V gene's germline CDR1 is SGDLS and CDR2 YYNGEE. V lost 1 base, J lost 5 bases, and 6 bases stayed unmatched. In DNA form, the CDR3 reads TGTGCCAGCAGCGTACTAGCGGGGGAAGAAAACGAGCAGTACTTC. As protein: CASSVLAGEENEQYF.